This T cell receptor (beta chain) emerged from a study of T cell clonotyping in hematopoietic cell transplantation. Looking at the study overall: Cytoreduction preceded collection of pretransplant recipient samples.

General study points: After transplant, recipient diversity fell while pathologically expanded clonotypes grew through day 180.

Time point in this sample: recipient sample about 28 days before transplant, after cytoreduction. Profiled with immunoSEQ multiplex PCR; TCRdb holds only in-frame clones, not every one. Here the sample spans 75,000 to 95,000 clones, 90% to 96% being singletons. Trimming removed 10 bases from V and 0 bases from J; junction bases left unmatched: 8. Germline CDR1 reads MDHEN; CDR2 reads SYDVKM. CDR3 size: 15 residues. As regards this clone: Its antigen is unknown.

The chain employs TRBV28 and TRBJ1-5, with 8 positions matching TRBD1. This clonotype originated in a woman aged 50 to 65 with acute myeloid leukemia. Some clones in this sample may be carry-over from other donors' samples. The specimen comprised peripheral blood mononuclear cells, sampled before stem cell transplant. CDR3 sequence reads: CAIKRTGNSNQPQHF. The CDR3 region has the DNA TGTGCCATAAAACGGACAGGGAATAGCAATCAGCCCCAGCATTTT.